This T cell receptor beta chain appears in the sequencing data of a study of cytomegalovirus exposure and HLA in healthy donors. Study as a whole: An early data release held some 89 million unique TCRs from HLA-typed donors.

From germline, CDR1 is SGHDT and CDR2 YYEEEE. V shed 4 bases, J shed 4 bases, and the junction held 7 bases outside the gene matches. The CDR3 has 14 residues. This clone appeared a few times. PCR involved 60 Vbeta and 13 Jbeta primers. How the authors handled the data: Later work found approximately 87 million unique TCR beta chains, with some 11 million shared. The table came from immunoSEQ multiplex PCR; TCRdb's copy has only in-frame clones and leaves some out. D and trimming were read from the DNA, whereas the V and J calls and clone size are those reported in that table. The data contain roughly 130,000 clones, approximately 80% of them seen just once; the ten biggest clones take up 2.5%.

Sequencing used PBMCs. This TCR came from a man aged 25-45 years in good health and CMV-seronegative. The rearrangement joins TRBV5-6 to TRBJ1-1, with 7 bases matching TRBD1. CDR3 residues: CASSTNRGLTEAFF. The CDR3 DNA is TGTGCCAGCAGCACAAACAGGGGTCTCACTGAAGCTTTCTTT.